The 26 T cell receptor beta chains below come from one sample, sequenced in a study of neurological immune-mediated disorders. TCRdb redid the calling of the 5' RACE reads with MiXCR, one entry per CDR3 protein. Counted here are about 46,000 distinct CDR3 sequences, around 2.9% occurring once; the ten biggest clones make up over 12%. Sequencing was carried out using PBMCs. All receptors come from a woman in her forties or fifties with multiple sclerosis.

Many counts were recorded for this clonotype. This chain joins TRBV3-1 and TRBJ2-3, with 8 bases that match TRBD2. The CDR3 runs 15 residues. Trimming took 6 bases from V and 5 from J; bases not matched to a gene: 10. Germline assignment: CDR1 LGHDT and CDR2 YNNKEL (reference sequence). In DNA, the CDR3 is TGTGCCAGCAGTCGCAGAGCGGGAGAGGTAGATACGCAGTATTTT. Amino acid sequence: CASSRRAGEVDTQYF.

This clonotype has a count of ten or more. CDR3 residues: CAWSRDEQYF. The DNA for the CDR3 is TGTGCCTGGAGCAGGGACGAGCAGTACTTC. The J gene is TRBJ2-7, the V gene TRBV30; D might be TRBD1 (5 bases). Germline V gene lookup returns CDR1 GTSNPN and CDR2 SVGIG (reference sequence). CDR3 length: 10 amino acids. V was shortened by 3 bases and J by 5 bases, with 5 bases between the two germline ends.

This clonotype was detected ten times or more. The rearrangement joins TRBV5-5 to TRBJ1-4; TRBD1 matches 7 bases. The V segment lost 4 bases and the J segment 2 bases; nucleotides outside the gene matches: 5. This CDR3 comprises 15 residues. The V gene's germline CDR1 is SGHKS and CDR2 YYEKEE (reference sequence). The CDR3: CASSTPQGTNEKLFF. The CDR3 DNA reads as TGTGCCAGCAGCACACCACAGGGGACTAATGAAAAACTGTTTTTT.

This clonotype was recorded many times. V gene TRBV3-1 combines with J gene TRBJ2-3, with unresolved D. CDR1 is LGHDT, CDR2 YNNKEL, per germline (reference sequence). Trimming removed 2 bases from V and 14 bases from J, with 17 bases in between. The CDR3 runs 13 residues. The chain's CDR3 is CASSQWLGQAVYF. The CDR3 DNA is TGTGCCAGCAGCCAATGGCTCGGGCAGGCCGTGTATTTT.

At least ten counts were recorded for this clonotype. The chain couples TRBV20-1 to TRBJ2-5, with TRBD2 matching over 11 bases. The CDR3 totals 15 residues. Germline CDR1 and CDR2: DFQATT and SNEGSKA (reference sequence). Losses at the gene ends were 3 bases for V and 1 base for J; bases not matched to a gene: 4. CDR3 in DNA: TGCAGTGCTAGGGAAGGACTAGCGGGCCAAGAGACCCAGTACTTC. It translates to CSAREGLAGQETQYF.

This clonotype was counted between two and nine times. V is TRBV2 and J is TRBJ2-7; 9 bases fit TRBD2. CDR1 is SNHLY and CDR2 is FYNNEI in the germline V gene. With 6 bases clipped from V and 4 bases from J, the junction kept 19 bases outside the gene matches. The CDR3 sequence is 18 residues long. The CDR3 loop is CASRGPAELAGINYEQYF. CDR3 nucleotides: TGTGCCAGCAGAGGCCCGGCCGAACTAGCGGGTATTAATTACGAGCAGTACTTC.

Ten or more counts support this clonotype. CDR3 nucleotide sequence: TGTGCCACCTCGTGGGGGGGCAACACCGGGGAGCTGTTTTTT. Its translation is CATSWGGNTGELFF. The chain is built from TRBV12-3 or TRBV12-4 and TRBJ2-2; D perhaps matches TRBD2 (7 bases). The V gene lost 10 bases and the J gene lost 2 bases, with 14 bases spanning the gap. This CDR3 is 14 amino acids long.

This clonotype was counted many times. This chain uses TRBV19 with TRBJ1-5; D possibly corresponds to TRBD1 (5 bases). This CDR3 has 15 amino acids. Germline V lookup: CDR1 LNHDA, CDR2 SQIVND (reference sequence). V gave up 2 bases and J gave up 5 bases, with 13 bases separating them. CDR3 DNA: TGTGCCAGTAGTATATTACAGGACGGGGATCAGCCCCAGCATTTT. Its translation is CASSILQDGDQPQHF.

In its sample, this clonotype was seen many times. V and J are TRBV5-1 and TRBJ2-3, with TRBD2 matching over 12 bases. The CDR3 loop spans 17 amino acids. With 3 bases clipped from V and 1 base from J, the junction kept 6 bases outside the gene matches. Germline V lookup: CDR1 SGHRS, CDR2 YFSETQ. The CDR3 region is CASSSPGLAGGTDTQYF. In DNA, the CDR3 is TGCGCCAGCAGCTCACCGGGACTAGCGGGCGGCACAGATACGCAGTATTTT.

This clonotype was observed at least ten times. The chain has TRBV7-8 and TRBJ2-5; D not certain. The germline gives CDR1 SGHVS, CDR2 FQNEAQ. Between the trimmed V and J ends, which lost 7 bases and 5 bases, there was a span of 17 bases. The CDR3 extends over 14 amino acids. The CDR3 nucleotides read TGTGCCAGCAATCTCCGTCCGGGTATGGAGACCCAGTACTTC. Its translation: CASNLRPGMETQYF.

This clonotype has ten or more counts. V usage is TRBV20-1 and J usage is TRBJ2-1; D may be TRBD2 (6 bases). From germline, CDR1 is DFQATT and CDR2 SNEGSKA (reference sequence). The CDR3 has 22 residues. V was trimmed by 1 base and J by 4 bases, leaving 35 bases between them. The DNA of the CDR3 is TGCAGTGCTAGAGCCCCACCTAATGTGGGGGTTAGGGGAGGATTAAGTTACAATGAGCAGTTCTTC. Translating it yields CSARAPPNVGVRGGLSYNEQFF.

In this sample, this clonotype turned up many times. The rearrangement uses TRBV7-2 and TRBJ1-1; 7 nucleotides agree with TRBD1. Germline CDR1 SGHTA, CDR2 FQGNSA. The CDR3 is 14 residues long. With V trimmed by 5 bases and J by 6 bases, 9 bases remained unmatched. The CDR3 nucleotides are TGTGCCAGCAGCCCTCGCAGGGGGGCGGCTGAAGCTTTCTTT. Its protein is CASSPRRGAAEAFF.

This clonotype was found many times. The chain links TRBV27 to TRBJ2-1; 8 bases line up with TRBD2. With 3 bases clipped from V and 9 bases from J, the junction kept 10 bases outside the gene matches. This CDR3 is 15 amino acids long. In germline, CDR1 is MNHEY, CDR2 SMNVEV (reference sequence). CDR3 sequence (DNA): TGTGCCAGCAGTTTGCTAACGGGAGGGCGGCGTGAGCAGTTCTTC. Amino acids: CASSLLTGGRREQFF.

This clonotype has a count of ten or more. The chain joins TRBV20-1 to TRBJ2-7, with a tentative D call TRBD2 (5 bases). The germline V gene has CDR1 DFQATT and CDR2 SNEGSKA (reference sequence). The CDR3 contains 11 residues. V was shortened by 5 bases and J by 3 bases, with 8 bases between the two germline ends. CDR3 sequence reads: CSAPDYYEQYF. The CDR3 bases are TGCAGTGCTCCAGACTACTACGAGCAGTACTTC.

This clonotype was seen many times. The CDR3 protein is CASSLRSGGVTDTQYF. The CDR3 coding sequence is TGTGCCAGCAGCTTAAGATCCGGCGGGGTCACAGATACGCAGTATTTT. The chain recombines TRBV7-2 with TRBJ2-3; tentatively, D is TRBD2 (6 bases). Trimming shortened V by 2 bases and J by 2 bases, and 14 bases separated the two germline ends. The CDR3 totals 16 residues. The V gene's germline CDR1 is SGHTA and CDR2 FQGNSA.

The sample holds many counts of this clonotype. The chain couples TRBV12-3 or TRBV12-4 to TRBJ2-7, with 9 bases identical to TRBD1. This CDR3 comprises 15 residues. The V segment lost 6 bases and the J segment 2 bases; nucleotides outside the gene matches: 8. The CDR3 protein is CASSSGTGSTYEQYV. DNA for the CDR3: TGTGCCAGCAGCTCCGGGACAGGGTCAACCTACGAGCAGTACGTC.

This clonotype was recorded at least ten times. The rearrangement links TRBV7-9 to TRBJ2-1, with no clear D. Germline V gene data show CDR1 as SEHNR and CDR2 as FQNEAQ (reference sequence). V lost 4 bases to trimming and J lost 0 bases, with 7 bases between them. This CDR3 spans 14 amino acids. The chain's CDR3 is CASSYTSSYNEQFF. The CDR3 coding sequence is TGTGCCAGCAGCTACACAAGCTCCTACAATGAGCAGTTCTTC.

By sample share, this clonotype is medium-sized. This chain links TRBV4-1 with TRBJ2-5; 12 bases map to TRBD2. The CDR3 runs to 18 residues. With V trimmed by 0 bases and J by 5 bases, 10 bases remained unmatched. CDR1 MGHRA and CDR2 YSYEKL come from the germline V gene. The DNA for the CDR3 is TGCGCCAGCAGCCAAGAAGTCCTAGCGGGGGGGTATGAGGAGACCCAGTACTTC. Its protein is CASSQEVLAGGYEETQYF.

In its sample, this clonotype was seen many times. This chain's CDR3 is CASSFDRAANTEAFF. DNA for the CDR3: TGCGCCAGCAGCTTTGACAGGGCGGCGAACACTGAAGCTTTCTTT. V gene TRBV5-1 combines with J gene TRBJ1-1, with TRBD1 matching over 7 bases. The J segment lost 1 base and the V segment lost 2 bases, leaving 5 bases of the junction unmatched. Germline CDR1 is SGHRS and CDR2 is YFSETQ. The CDR3 extends over 15 amino acids. The complete variable domain, with remaining parts taken from reference TRBV5-1 and TRBJ1-1, reads KAGVTQTPRYLIKTRGQQVTLSCSPISGHRSVSWYQQTPGQGLQFLFEYFSETQRNKGNFPGRFSGRQFSNSRSEMNVSTLELGDSALYLCASSFDRAANTEAFFGQGTRLTVV.

This clonotype was seen repeatedly, ten times or more. An end of the junction differs from the germline gene, which may be a read error. The chain links TRBV20-1 to TRBJ2-7, with no clear D. The CDR3 consists of 14 residues. Germline CDR1 reads DFQATT; CDR2 reads SNEGSKA (reference sequence). The CDR3 DNA reads as TGCAGTGCGAGAGTACCACATTCGGGCTACGAGCAGTACTTC. It specifies CSARVPHSGYEQYF.

In its sample, this clonotype was seen many times. The chain links TRBV29-1 to TRBJ2-3; D not resolved. Germline V gives CDR1 SQVTM, CDR2 ANQGSEA. This CDR3 region has 14 residues. V was shortened by 3 bases and J by 0 bases, with 10 bases between the two germline ends. The CDR3 sequence: CSVDGRESTDTQYF. CDR3 nucleotides: TGCAGCGTTGACGGGCGAGAAAGCACAGATACGCAGTATTTT.

This clonotype occurred many times. The rearrangement links TRBV20-1 to TRBJ1-2; 7 bases line up with TRBD1. The trim removed 6 bases at V and 3 bases at J, leaving 7 bases unmatched. The CDR3 runs 13 residues. Per the germline V gene, CDR1 is DFQATT and CDR2 is SNEGSKA (reference sequence). The DNA for the CDR3 is TGCAGTGCGGAAGACAGGGCCCACTATGGCTACACCTTC. Translating it yields CSAEDRAHYGYTF.

This clonotype was recorded at least ten times. The rearrangement joins TRBV7-2 to TRBJ2-7, with TRBD1 matching over 7 bases. The CDR3 is 15 amino acids. The V gene end was trimmed by 2 bases and the J gene end by 2 bases; junction bases not matched to a gene: 6. Per the germline V gene, CDR1 is SGHTA and CDR2 is FQGNSA. CDR3 DNA sequence: TGTGCCAGCAGCTTAACCCCCGACAGGGCCTACGAGCAGTACTTC. Amino acids: CASSLTPDRAYEQYF.

The genes are TRBV7-8 and TRBJ2-7; D call uncertain. Per the germline V gene, CDR1 is SGHVS and CDR2 is FQNEAQ. The CDR3 covers 16 residues. V was shortened by 5 bases and J by 3 bases, with 20 bases between the two germline ends. The DNA of the CDR3 is TGTGCCAGCAGCACTCAGTCCAGCAGGCGCGACTACGAGCAGTACTTC. Its protein product is CASSTQSSRRDYEQYF.

This clonotype has at least ten counts. The V and J genes are TRBV5-1 and TRBJ2-3, with D uncertain. Per germline, CDR1 SGHRS and CDR2 YFSETQ. CDR3 length: 12 residues. V shed 4 bases and J shed 6 bases, with 9 bases lying between them. The CDR3 DNA follows: TGCGCCAGCAGCCTCCAGAGGGATACGCAGTATTTT. Its translation is CASSLQRDTQYF. Variable domain in full (rest from reference TRBV5-1 and TRBJ2-3): KAGVTQTPRYLIKTRGQQVTLSCSPISGHRSVSWYQQTPGQGLQFLFEYFSETQRNKGNFPGRFSGRQFSNSRSEMNVSTLELGDSALYLCASSLQRDTQYFGPGTRLTVL.

This clonotype was picked up many times. J is TRBJ1-2 and V is TRBV3-1, with 8 bases fitting TRBD1. CDR1 and CDR2 (germline): LGHDT, YNNKEL (reference sequence). V lost 5 bases, J lost 1 base, and 12 bases stayed unmatched. This CDR3 comprises 17 residues. CDR3 nucleotides: TGTGCCAGCAGCGCGACAGGGGCAGAGGGATATAACTATGGCTACACCTTC. Protein product: CASSATGAEGYNYGYTF.